The 9 T cell receptor beta chains given below trace back to one sample, sequenced in a study of blood T cell repertoires in COVID-19. Method: immunoSEQ multiplex PCR; TCRdb's copy keeps in-frame clones and lacks some. The sample records under 250,000 clones, 80% to 90% being singletons. Sequenced sample: peripheral blood. These receptors were obtained from a man over 45 with COVID-19, enrolled during active disease.

This clone was recorded many times. The J gene is TRBJ2-7, the V gene TRBV15; 11 nucleotides match TRBD2. Germline values: CDR1 LNHNV, CDR2 YYDKDF (reference sequence). This CDR3 has 14 residues. V lost 3 bases to trimming and J lost 3 bases; unmatched junction nucleotides: 1. The CDR3 protein is CATSRGLAVYEQYF. CDR3 DNA: TGTGCCACCAGCAGGGGACTAGCGGTCTACGAGCAGTACTTC.

The chain uses TRBV18 and TRBJ2-1; 13 bases are a match to TRBD2. The CDR3 is 18 residues long. V lost 6 bases, J lost 9 bases, and 17 bases stayed unmatched. Germline V lookup: CDR1 KGHSH, CDR2 LQKENI. CDR3 sequence (DNA): TGTGCCAGCTCCTACCAAAGCCTACTAGCGGGAGGGCCCAGTGAGCAGTTCTTC. Translation: CASSYQSLLAGGPSEQFF.

The chain combines TRBV5-4 with TRBJ2-5, with D perhaps matching TRBD2 (8 bases). V was pared by 0 bases and J by 2 bases, with 14 bases between. Germline loops: CDR1 SGHNT, CDR2 YYREEE (reference sequence). The CDR3 has 16 residues. CDR3 region: CASSLARGGQQETQYF. DNA for the CDR3: TGTGCCAGCAGCTTGGCTCGGGGGGGACAGCAAGAGACCCAGTACTTC.

This rearrangement joins TRBV7-2 to TRBJ2-3; D remains unclear. Germline V CDR1 and CDR2: SGHTA, FQGNSA. The CDR3 totals 14 residues. Trimming stripped 5 bases from V and 2 bases from J, with 11 bases between. In DNA, the CDR3 is TGTGCCAGCAGCCCAGACTTATACACAGATACGCAGTATTTT. Residues: CASSPDLYTDTQYF.

As concerns this clone: The junction and the germline gene differ at one end; a read error may be behind it. Other DNA sequences within the sample encode an identical CDR3. The genes are TRBV19 and TRBJ1-5, with D unclear. There are 14 residues in the CDR3. Per the germline V gene, CDR1 is LNHDA and CDR2 is SQIVND (reference sequence). CDR3 residues: CASSLLYSNQPQHF. The CDR3 DNA follows: TGCGCCAGTAGCCTCCTCTATAGCAATCAGCCCCAGCATTTT.

The chain carries TRBV7-3 and TRBJ1-1; 10 bases are shared with TRBD1. The trim removed 4 bases at V and 1 base at J, leaving 12 bases unmatched. The CDR3 covers 18 residues. Germline lookup yields CDR1 SGHTA and CDR2 FQGTGA. The DNA of the CDR3 is TGTGCCAGCAGCTCATCCCCTTTCGGGACAGGGGAGAACACTGAAGCTTTCTTT. It is translated as CASSSSPFGTGENTEAFF. Supplemented by reference TRBV7-3 and TRBJ1-1, the full variable domain reads GAGVSQTPSNKVTEKGKYVELRCDPISGHTALYWYRQSLGQGPEFLIYFQGTGAADDSGLPNDRFFAVRPEGSVSTLKIQRTERGDSAVYLCASSSSPFGTGENTEAFFGQGTRLTVV.

This chain joins TRBV6-5 and TRBJ1-1; a possible D gene is TRBD1 (5 bases). This CDR3 has 13 amino acids. CDR1 is MNHEY and CDR2 is SVGAGI in the germline V gene. The V end was cut by 6 bases, the J end by 11 bases, with 19 bases between. Here the CDR3 DNA reads TGTGCCAGCAGGACGCCGGGGGAGAGGGAGGCTTTCTTT. Translated, it gives CASRTPGEREAFF.

About this clone itself: This CDR3 is also generated by other DNA sequences in the sample. The chain joins TRBV7-3 to TRBJ2-1; 7 bases line up with TRBD1. This CDR3 spans 16 amino acids. Germline V gene data show CDR1 as SGHTA and CDR2 as FQGTGA. The junction had 7 bases not matched to a gene; V was cut back by 1 base and J by 4 bases. CDR3: CASSLIGGYSYNEQFF. CDR3 nucleotide sequence: TGTGCCAGCAGCTTAATAGGGGGCTATAGTTACAATGAGCAGTTCTTC. The full variable domain, in which reference TRBV7-3 and TRBJ2-1 provide the parts outside the CDR3, is GAGVSQTPSNKVTEKGKYVELRCDPISGHTALYWYRQSLGQGPEFLIYFQGTGAADDSGLPNDRFFAVRPEGSVSTLKIQRTERGDSAVYLCASSLIGGYSYNEQFFGPGTRLTVL.

The V call is TRBV5-1, the J call TRBJ2-1, with 13 nucleotides matching TRBD2. CDR3 length: 19 amino acids. Trimming cost V 4 bases and J 4 bases; bases outside gene matches: 14. Germline values: CDR1 SGHRS, CDR2 YFSETQ. CDR3 sequence (DNA): TGCGCCAGCAGCCCCAGAGCTGGACTAGCGGGAGATTGGTACAATGAGCAGTTCTTC. This sequence encodes CASSPRAGLAGDWYNEQFF.